This T cell receptor (beta chain) was documented in a study of regulatory T cells in long-lasting Graves disease. Germline V CDR1 and CDR2: SGHAT, FQNNGV. V dropped 5 bases and J dropped 10 bases, with 18 bases sitting between them. This CDR3 contains 14 residues. This clonotype was found a few times. A far larger clone is one nucleotide away, so this likely arose from a read error. Time point indicated: newly diagnosed GD, antithyroid drugs for less than 3 months. There was RNA extracted from PBMCs, and the TCR library was made from it. The TCR beta library used iRepertoire HTBI primers with Arm-PCR amplification of CDR3. MiXCR, run by TCRdb on the multiplex PCR reads, gives a single entry per CDR3 protein. The table lists approximately 490,000 distinct CDR3 sequences, around 15% of them singletons. This sample also appeared in a second study, on T cells in Graves' hyperthyroidism and ophthalmopathy.

This TCR was recovered from a man aged 40-49 years with Graves disease. The genes are TRBV11-2 and TRBJ2-1; D might be TRBD1 or TRBD2, each matching 6 bases. Sequences were derived from peripheral blood mononuclear cells (PBMCs), sampled at new diagnosis, from a patient treated with antithyroid drugs. The CDR3 DNA reads as TGTGCCAGCAGCCCTTTCTCCAGGGGAGGCGAGCAGTTCTTC. This codes for CASSPFSRGGEQFF.